This passage covers 22 T cell receptor beta chains from one sample sequenced in a study of shared clonotypes between healthy human individuals. Generated by immunoSEQ multiplex PCR, the TCRdb table keeps only in-frame clones and is missing some. The sample has more than 400,000 clones, around 96% seen once; the top ten hold roughly 0.06%. Sequencing was performed on naive CD4+ T cells sorted from blood. Subset defined: CD45RA+ positively selected. The receptors shown here come from a woman in her 30s in good health.

The chain links TRBV7-2 to TRBJ2-3; 9 bases are shared with TRBD2. This CDR3 has 14 residues. Trimming cost V 5 bases and J 5 bases; bases outside gene matches: 5. From germline, CDR1 is SGHTA and CDR2 FQGNSA. The CDR3 loop reads CASSPQAGGDTQYF. CDR3 sequence (DNA): TGTGCCAGCAGCCCGCAAGCGGGAGGAGATACGCAGTATTTT.

The chain couples TRBV4-1 to TRBJ2-2; 8 bases fit TRBD1. The trim removed 3 bases at V and 4 bases at J, leaving 4 bases unmatched. The CDR3 covers 15 residues. Germline-derived CDR1 and CDR2 are MGHRA and YSYEKL. The CDR3 loop is CASSQGQVSTGELFF. The CDR3, as DNA: TGCGCCAGCAGCCAGGGACAGGTTAGCACCGGGGAGCTGTTTTTT.

The chain uses TRBV30 and TRBJ1-1; TRBD1 is a possible D gene (6 bases). Trimming removed 2 bases at V and 7 bases at J, with 20 bases between. The V gene's germline CDR1 is GTSNPN and CDR2 SVGIG (reference sequence). The CDR3 is made up of 15 amino acids. CDR3 protein: CAWSTKQGAGNEAFF. CDR3 DNA sequence: TGTGCCTGGAGTACGAAACAGGGCGCGGGTAATGAAGCTTTCTTT.

V usage is TRBV9 and J usage is TRBJ2-7; 9 nucleotides line up with TRBD2. Looked up from germline, CDR1 is SGDLS and CDR2 is YYNGEE. J was trimmed by 0 bases and V by 2 bases; bases with no gene match: 3. CDR3 length: 15 residues. The CDR3 DNA reads as TGTGCCAGCAGCGTCCTAGCGGGAACCTCCTACGAGCAGTACTTC. The encoded protein is CASSVLAGTSYEQYF.

The rearrangement links TRBV5-1 to TRBJ1-1, with a possible D match to TRBD1 (5 bases). V lost 3 bases, J lost 0 bases, and 12 bases lay in between. Looked up from germline, CDR1 is SGHRS and CDR2 is YFSETQ. The CDR3 length is 15 residues. The CDR3 region is CASSSGGGMNTEAFF. In DNA form, the CDR3 reads TGCGCCAGCAGCTCGGGTGGGGGGATGAACACTGAAGCTTTCTTT.

The chain is built from TRBV5-1 and TRBJ2-7, with unresolved D. V shed 4 bases and J shed 1 base, with 9 bases lying between them. This CDR3 spans 13 amino acids. Germline V CDR1 and CDR2: SGHRS, YFSETQ. The CDR3 region is CASSPVRSYEQYF. CDR3 DNA sequence: TGCGCCAGCAGCCCGGTCCGGTCCTACGAGCAGTACTTC.

The rearrangement joins TRBV2 to TRBJ2-2, with D unresolved. CDR3 length equals 16 residues. Between the trimmed V and J ends, which lost 4 bases and 5 bases, there was a span of 17 bases. Germline CDR1 and CDR2: SNHLY and FYNNEI. The CDR3 DNA reads TGTGCCAGCAGTGCCCACCCTGTCTACGCGACCGGGGAGCTGTTTTTT. As protein: CASSAHPVYATGELFF. Looking up the rest from reference TRBV2 and TRBJ2-2 gives the full variable domain: EPEVTQTPSHQVTQMGQEVILRCVPISNHLYFYWYRQILGQKVEFLVSFYNNEISEKSEIFDDQFSVERPDGSNFTLKIRSTKLEDSAMYFCASSAHPVYATGELFFGEGSRLTVL.

Worth noting for this clone: Relative to the germline gene, one junction end is altered; a read error may explain this. The genes are TRBV7-9 and TRBJ2-7, with TRBD1 matching 12 bases. The germline V gene encodes CDR1 SEHNR and CDR2 FQNEAQ (reference sequence). The CDR3 sequence is 15 residues long. This CDR3 is CASSFGTGGSDEQYF. DNA of the CDR3: TGTGCCAGCAGCTTTGGGACAGGGGGCTCCGACGAGCAGTACTTC.

The V gene is TRBV7-8, the J gene TRBJ2-5; 7 bases line up with TRBD1. The J call is in doubt because the DNA end fits TRBJ2-7 better. Looked up from germline, CDR1 is SGHVS and CDR2 is FQNEAQ. The CDR3 contains 13 residues. The CDR3 reads CASSSGQSYEQYF. The DNA of the CDR3 is TGTGCCAGCAGCTCGGGACAGTCCTACGAGCAGTACTTC.

The rearrangement uses TRBV7-9 and TRBJ2-7; 7 bases are shared with TRBD2. With V trimmed by 5 bases and J by 3 bases, 7 bases remained unmatched. The CDR3 totals 14 residues. The germline V gene encodes CDR1 SEHNR and CDR2 FQNEAQ (reference sequence). CDR3 amino acids: CASSLWSGNYEQYF. CDR3 nucleotide sequence: TGTGCCAGCAGCCTATGGAGCGGGAACTACGAGCAGTACTTC.

In DNA form, the CDR3 reads TGCAGCGTTCGGAGGGAACAGGCTTACGAGCAGTACTTC. Translation: CSVRREQAYEQYF. V gene TRBV29-1 combines with J gene TRBJ2-7; weak D call: TRBD2 (6 bases). V was shortened by 5 bases and J by 4 bases, with 15 bases between the two germline ends. This CDR3 is built from 13 residues. Per germline, CDR1 SQVTM and CDR2 ANQGSEA.

This clone was picked up a small number of times. The V call is TRBV7-3, the J call TRBJ1-5; a possible D gene is TRBD1 (5 bases). Trimming left V 11 bases short and J 1 base short, with 18 bases between. Germline assignment: CDR1 SGHTA and CDR2 FQGTGA. This CDR3 region has 15 residues. CDR3 sequence reads: CAVHRWQGSNQPQHF. The DNA of the CDR3 is TGTGCCGTCCATAGGTGGCAGGGAAGCAATCAGCCCCAGCATTTT.

The rearrangement links TRBV2 to TRBJ2-3; D ambiguous. V lost 8 bases to trimming and J lost 4 bases, with 7 bases between them. Germline loops: CDR1 SNHLY, CDR2 FYNNEI. The CDR3 covers 11 residues. CDR3 in amino acids: CASQLADTQYF. The CDR3 coding sequence is TGTGCCAGCCAGCTCGCAGATACGCAGTATTTT.

This chain uses TRBV18 with TRBJ2-7, with D possibly matching TRBD1 (5 bases). Germline CDR1 KGHSH, CDR2 LQKENI. This CDR3 region has 16 residues. Trimming took off 3 bases at V and 5 bases at J, with 20 bases between the two ends. This CDR3 is CASSPGLGQVSDEQYF. The CDR3, as DNA: TGTGCCAGCTCACCGGGCCTGGGGCAGGTGTCCGACGAGCAGTACTTC.

In DNA, the CDR3 is TGTGCCAGCTCACCACCCTCACTGACGGGGGCCGTCTCTCCCCGCTATGGCTACACCTTC. Translated: CASSPPSLTGAVSPRYGYTF. The chain couples TRBV18 to TRBJ1-2; tentative D call: TRBD1 (6 bases). The CDR3 has 20 residues. V was clipped by 0 bases and J by 4 bases, with 27 bases between them. CDR1 is KGHSH, CDR2 LQKENI, per germline.

This sequence joins TRBV9 and TRBJ2-3, with D unclear. The V gene lost 0 bases and the J gene lost 0 bases, with 11 bases spanning the gap. The CDR3 is made up of 16 amino acids. CDR1 is SGDLS, CDR2 YYNGEE, per germline. The CDR3 DNA sequence: TGTGCCAGCAGCGTAGCTGGCCTAGGGAGCACAGATACGCAGTATTTT. It yields the protein CASSVAGLGSTDTQYF.

This rearrangement joins TRBV1 to TRBJ2-6. TRBV1 is a pseudogene locus. This CDR3 comprises 11 residues. Written as DNA, the CDR3 is TGCACCAGCAGTCGGGCCAACGTCCTGACTTTC. It yields the protein CTSSRANVLTF.

The genes are TRBV28 and TRBJ2-7; TRBD1 matches at 7 bases. Germline V gives CDR1 MDHEN, CDR2 SYDVKM. The CDR3 is made up of 16 amino acids. Trimming took 5 bases from V and 1 from J; bases not matched to a gene: 11. CDR3 residues: CASSPIPGQSSYEQYF. Written as DNA, the CDR3 is TGTGCCAGCAGTCCGATTCCGGGACAGTCGTCCTACGAGCAGTACTTC. Full variable domain (missing parts from reference TRBV28 and TRBJ2-7): DVKVTQSSRYLVKRTGEKVFLECVQDMDHENMFWYRQDPGLGLRLIYFSYDVKMKEKGDIPEGYSVSREKKERFSLILESASTNQTSMYLCASSPIPGQSSYEQYFGPGTRLTVT.

Details on this clone: Different DNA sequences within this sample yield the same CDR3. This chain links TRBV28 with TRBJ1-1; D not certain. The germline V gene has CDR1 MDHEN and CDR2 SYDVKM. This CDR3 is built from 13 residues. Trimming took 3 bases from V and 2 from J, leaving 7 bases between them. The CDR3 here is CASSFFRNTEAFF. DNA for the CDR3: TGTGCCAGCAGTTTTTTCCGCAACACTGAAGCTTTCTTT. Based on the CDR3 plus reference TRBV28 and TRBJ1-1, the full variable domain is DVKVTQSSRYLVKRTGEKVFLECVQDMDHENMFWYRQDPGLGLRLIYFSYDVKMKEKGDIPEGYSVSREKKERFSLILESASTNQTSMYLCASSFFRNTEAFFGQGTRLTVV.

The rearrangement links TRBV25-1 to TRBJ2-7; D possibly uses TRBD1 or TRBD2 (5 bases each). Germline lookup yields CDR1 MGHDK and CDR2 SYGVNS. Trimming pared 8 bases from V and 0 bases from J, leaving 14 bases between. The CDR3 spans 14 residues. This CDR3 is CASSPGTYSYEQYF. CDR3 nucleotides: TGTGCCAGCTCTCCCGGGACGTACTCCTACGAGCAGTACTTC.

V gene TRBV19 combines with J gene TRBJ1-1, with 8 bases that match TRBD1. Germline CDR1 LNHDA, CDR2 SQIVND (reference sequence). The J segment lost 1 base and the V segment lost 7 bases, leaving 2 bases of the junction unmatched. CDR3 length: 13 residues. The CDR3 region has the DNA TGTGCCAGTACGGACAGGGCGAACACTGAAGCTTTCTTT. Translation gives CASTDRANTEAFF.

The chain employs TRBV7-9 and TRBJ1-3; D unresolved. Germline-derived CDR1 and CDR2 are SEHNR and FQNEAQ (reference sequence). The CDR3 contains 13 residues. Trimming removed 0 bases at V and 7 bases at J, with 7 bases between. CDR3 region: CASSLAGSNTIYF. The CDR3, as DNA: TGTGCCAGCAGCTTAGCAGGGAGCAACACCATATATTTT.